The T cell receptor beta chain described here comes from a study of CD8 T cells in Susac syndrome. Across the whole study: Sequencing included Susac syndrome patients, five or six of them with active disease and roughly eight in remission. When their blood was taken, patients with Susac syndrome were therapy-naive, taking corticosteroids, or taking intravenous immunoglobulin alone.

TCR beta from blood CD8+ and CD4+ T cells was sequenced. CDR3 length: 17 amino acids. V was trimmed by 0 bases and J by 6 bases, leaving 19 bases between them. The germline V gene has CDR1 ENHRY and CDR2 SYGVKD. RNA, at 0.5 to 1 ug, was reverse transcribed with random hexamers. Each CDR3 protein is one row after TCRdb ran MiXCR on the immunoSEQ multiplex PCR reads. The table has tens of thousands of distinct CDR3 sequences, approximately 96% seen once. The clonotype was recovered from a human donor with Susac syndrome. The chain has TRBV10-3 and TRBJ2-3; maybe TRBD1 (7 bases). Sequencing used CD8+ T cells from PBMCs. This CDR3 is CAISESSVGRGDDTQYF. The CDR3 DNA is TGTGCCATCAGTGAGTCCTCGGTTGGCAGGGGGGATGATACGCAGTATTTT.